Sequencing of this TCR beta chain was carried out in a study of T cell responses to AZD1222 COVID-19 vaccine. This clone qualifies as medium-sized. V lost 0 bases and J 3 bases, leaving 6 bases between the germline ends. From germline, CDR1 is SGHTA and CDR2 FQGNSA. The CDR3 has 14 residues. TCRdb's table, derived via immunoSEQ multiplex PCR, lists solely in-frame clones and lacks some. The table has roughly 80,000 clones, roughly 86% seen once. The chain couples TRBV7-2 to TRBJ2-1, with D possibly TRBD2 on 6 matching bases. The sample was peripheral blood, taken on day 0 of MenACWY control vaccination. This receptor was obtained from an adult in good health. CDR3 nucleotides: TGTGCCAGCAGCTTAGCCGGGGGCTACAATGAGCAGTTCTTC. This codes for CASSLAGGYNEQFF.